This TCR beta chain is drawn from a study of PD-1 blockade in mismatch repair-deficient tumors. Study-wide points: After pembrolizumab, tumor-resident clones rose rapidly, then generally contracted before radiologic responses.

This CDR3 region has 17 residues. After removal of 5 bases from V and 6 bases from J, the junction contained 12 bases not matched to a gene. From germline, CDR1 is SGHVS and CDR2 FNYEAQ. Only in-frame clones appear in the TCRdb table, and some are missing; sequencing was by immunoSEQ multiplex PCR. The sample lists roughly 130,000 clones, about 88% occurring once. About this clone itself: The antigen remains undetermined.

The chain couples TRBV7-6 to TRBJ2-1; 11 positions agree with TRBD2. The sequence derives from an adult with mismatch repair-deficient cancer. Sequenced here: peripheral blood, sampled just under 74 weeks after starting pembrolizumab. CDR3 residues: CASSPKPLAGVGNEQFF. CDR3 sequence (DNA): TGTGCCAGCAGCCCCAAGCCACTAGCGGGAGTTGGCAATGAGCAGTTCTTC.